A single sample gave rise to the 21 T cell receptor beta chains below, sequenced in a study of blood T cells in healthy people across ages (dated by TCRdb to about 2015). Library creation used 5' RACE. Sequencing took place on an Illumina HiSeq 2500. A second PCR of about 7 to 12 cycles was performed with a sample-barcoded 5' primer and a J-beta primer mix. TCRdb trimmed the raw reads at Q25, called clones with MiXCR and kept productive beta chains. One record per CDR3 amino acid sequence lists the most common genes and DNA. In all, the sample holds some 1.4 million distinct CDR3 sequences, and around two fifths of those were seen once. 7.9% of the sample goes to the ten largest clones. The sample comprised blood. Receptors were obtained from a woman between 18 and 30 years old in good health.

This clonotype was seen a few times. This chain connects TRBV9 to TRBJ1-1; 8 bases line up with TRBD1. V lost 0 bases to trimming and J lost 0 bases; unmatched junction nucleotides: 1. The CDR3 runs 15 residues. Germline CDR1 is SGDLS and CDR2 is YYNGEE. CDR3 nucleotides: TGTGCCAGCAGCGTAGGGGACAGGTTGAACACTGAAGCTTTCTTT. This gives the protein CASSVGDRLNTEAFF.

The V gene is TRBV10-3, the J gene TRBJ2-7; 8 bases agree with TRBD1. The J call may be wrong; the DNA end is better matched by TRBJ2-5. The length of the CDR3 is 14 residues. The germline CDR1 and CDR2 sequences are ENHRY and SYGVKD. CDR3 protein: CAISGRGLWETQYF. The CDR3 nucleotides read TGTGCCATCAGTGGCAGGGGGCTGTGGGAGACCCAGTACTTC.

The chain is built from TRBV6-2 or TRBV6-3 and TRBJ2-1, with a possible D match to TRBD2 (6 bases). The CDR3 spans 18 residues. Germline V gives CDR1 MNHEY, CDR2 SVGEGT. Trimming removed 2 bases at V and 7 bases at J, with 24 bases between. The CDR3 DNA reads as TGTGCCAGCAGTTACCCTACTGGTGAGGCGGGAACGTTGAATGAGCAGTTCTTC. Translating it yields CASSYPTGEAGTLNEQFF.

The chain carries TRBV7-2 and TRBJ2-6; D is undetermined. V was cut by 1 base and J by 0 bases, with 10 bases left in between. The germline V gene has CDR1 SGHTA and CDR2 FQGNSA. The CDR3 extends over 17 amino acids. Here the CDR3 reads CASSLDATGSGANVLTF. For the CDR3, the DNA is TGTGCCAGCAGCTTAGACGCCACTGGCTCTGGGGCCAACGTCCTGACTTTC.

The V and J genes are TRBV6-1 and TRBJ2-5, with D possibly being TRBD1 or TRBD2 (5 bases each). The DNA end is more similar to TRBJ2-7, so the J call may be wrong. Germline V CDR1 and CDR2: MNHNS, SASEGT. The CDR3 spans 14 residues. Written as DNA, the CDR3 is TGTGCCAGCAGCCAACGCGGAGAGGGGCACGAGCAGTACTTC. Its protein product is CASSQRGEGHEQYF.

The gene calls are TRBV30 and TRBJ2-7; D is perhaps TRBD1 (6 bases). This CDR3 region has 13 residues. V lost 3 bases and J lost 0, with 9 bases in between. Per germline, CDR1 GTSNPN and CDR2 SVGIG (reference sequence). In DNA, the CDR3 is TGTGCCTGGAGCGTGGACAGCTCCTACGAGCAGTACTTC. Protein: CAWSVDSSYEQYF. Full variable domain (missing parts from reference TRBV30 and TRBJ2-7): SQTIHQWPATLVQPVGSPLSLECTVEGTSNPNLYWYRQAAGRGLQLLFYSVGIGQISSEVPQNLSASRPQDRQFILSSKKLLLSDSGFYLCAWSVDSSYEQYFGPGTRLTVT.

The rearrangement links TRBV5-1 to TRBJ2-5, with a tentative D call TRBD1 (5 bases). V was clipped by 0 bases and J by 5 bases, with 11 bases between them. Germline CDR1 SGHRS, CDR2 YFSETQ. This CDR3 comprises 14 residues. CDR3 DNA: TGCGCCAGCAGCTTGGTGCATGCAGGGGAGACCCAGTACTTC. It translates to CASSLVHAGETQYF.

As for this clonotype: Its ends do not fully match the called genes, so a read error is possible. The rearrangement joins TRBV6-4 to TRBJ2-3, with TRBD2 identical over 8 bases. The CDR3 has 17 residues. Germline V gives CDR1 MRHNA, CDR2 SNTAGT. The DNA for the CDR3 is TGTGCCGGCAGTGCTGAACCTAGCGGGTTAACGGGAGATACGCAGTATTTT. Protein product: CAGSAEPSGLTGDTQYF.

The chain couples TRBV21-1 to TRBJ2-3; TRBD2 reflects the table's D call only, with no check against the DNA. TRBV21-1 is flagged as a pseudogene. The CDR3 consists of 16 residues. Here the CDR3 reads CASSKARRLAGDTQYF. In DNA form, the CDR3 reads TGTGCCAGCAGCAAGGCCCGCCGACTAGCAGGGGATACGCAGTATTTT.

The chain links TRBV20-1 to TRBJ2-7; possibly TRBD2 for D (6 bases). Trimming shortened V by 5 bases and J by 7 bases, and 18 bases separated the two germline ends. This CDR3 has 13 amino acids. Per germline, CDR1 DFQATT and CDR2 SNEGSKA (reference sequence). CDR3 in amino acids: CSALGELAGEQYF. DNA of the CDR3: TGCAGTGCTCTAGGGGAACTAGCAGGGGAGCAGTACTTC.

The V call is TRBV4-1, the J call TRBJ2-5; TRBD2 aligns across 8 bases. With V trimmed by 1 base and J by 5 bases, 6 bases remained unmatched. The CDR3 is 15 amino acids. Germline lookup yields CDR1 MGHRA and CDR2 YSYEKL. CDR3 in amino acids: CASSQGDSGAETQYF. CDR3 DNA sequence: TGCGCCAGCAGCCAAGGGGATAGCGGGGCGGAGACCCAGTACTTC.

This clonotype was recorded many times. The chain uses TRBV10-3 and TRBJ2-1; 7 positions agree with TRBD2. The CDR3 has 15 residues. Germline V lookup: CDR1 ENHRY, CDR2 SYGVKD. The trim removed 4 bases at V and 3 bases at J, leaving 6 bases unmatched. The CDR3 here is CAISGEGSVYNEQFF. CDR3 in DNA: TGTGCCATCAGTGGGGAGGGATCCGTCTACAATGAGCAGTTCTTC.

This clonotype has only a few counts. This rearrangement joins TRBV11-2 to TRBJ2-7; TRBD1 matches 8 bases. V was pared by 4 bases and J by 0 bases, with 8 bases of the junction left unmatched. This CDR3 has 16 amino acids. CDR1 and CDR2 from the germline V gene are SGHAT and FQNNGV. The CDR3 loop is CASSSPSGTGSYEQYF. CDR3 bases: TGTGCCAGCAGCTCCCCATCCGGGACAGGCTCCTACGAGCAGTACTTC.

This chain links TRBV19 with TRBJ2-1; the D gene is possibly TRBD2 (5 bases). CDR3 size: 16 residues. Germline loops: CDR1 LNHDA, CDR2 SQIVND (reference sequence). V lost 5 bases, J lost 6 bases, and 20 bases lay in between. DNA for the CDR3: TGTGCCAGTAGTCCCGTTGTGTTATCGGCGGGCAATGAGCAGTTCTTC. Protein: CASSPVVLSAGNEQFF.

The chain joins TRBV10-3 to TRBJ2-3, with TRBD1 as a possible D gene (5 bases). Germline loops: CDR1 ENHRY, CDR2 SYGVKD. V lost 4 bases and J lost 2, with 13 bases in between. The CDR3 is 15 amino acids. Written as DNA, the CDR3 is TGTGCCATCAGTGCTCCGACAGTTAACACAGATACGCAGTATTTT. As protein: CAISAPTVNTDTQYF.

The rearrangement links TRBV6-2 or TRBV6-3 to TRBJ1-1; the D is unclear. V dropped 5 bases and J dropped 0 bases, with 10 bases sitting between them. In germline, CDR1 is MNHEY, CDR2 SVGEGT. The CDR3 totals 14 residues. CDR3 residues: CASSTWTVNTEAFF. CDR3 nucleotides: TGTGCCAGCAGTACCTGGACGGTGAACACTGAAGCTTTCTTT.

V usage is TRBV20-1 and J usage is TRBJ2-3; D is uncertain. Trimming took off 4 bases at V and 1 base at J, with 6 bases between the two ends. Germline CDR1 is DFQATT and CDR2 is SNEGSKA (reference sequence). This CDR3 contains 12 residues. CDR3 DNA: TGCAGTGCTACGCGAGGCACAGATACGCAGTATTTT. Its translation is CSATRGTDTQYF.

The CDR3 sequence is CASSYTSGDYNEQFF. The CDR3 DNA follows: TGTGCCAGTTCTTACACTAGCGGTGACTACAATGAGCAGTTCTTC. The V gene is TRBV19, the J gene TRBJ2-1; 8 nucleotides match TRBD2. Per the germline V gene, CDR1 is LNHDA and CDR2 is SQIVND (reference sequence). Trimming cost V 8 bases and J 3 bases; bases outside gene matches: 9. The CDR3 runs 15 residues.

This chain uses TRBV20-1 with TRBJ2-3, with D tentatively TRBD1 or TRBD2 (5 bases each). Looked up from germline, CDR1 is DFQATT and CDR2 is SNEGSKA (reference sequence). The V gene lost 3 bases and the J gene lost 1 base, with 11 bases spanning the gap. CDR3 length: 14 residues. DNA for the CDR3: TGCAGTGCTAGGTTGGGGGTCGGCACAGATACGCAGTATTTT. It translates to CSARLGVGTDTQYF.

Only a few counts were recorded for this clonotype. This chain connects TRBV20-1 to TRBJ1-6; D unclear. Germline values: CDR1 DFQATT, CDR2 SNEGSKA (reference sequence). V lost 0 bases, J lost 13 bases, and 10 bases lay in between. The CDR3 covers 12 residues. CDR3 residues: CSAREALTPLHF. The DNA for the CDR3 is TGCAGTGCTAGAGAGGCCCTGACGCCCCTCCACTTT.

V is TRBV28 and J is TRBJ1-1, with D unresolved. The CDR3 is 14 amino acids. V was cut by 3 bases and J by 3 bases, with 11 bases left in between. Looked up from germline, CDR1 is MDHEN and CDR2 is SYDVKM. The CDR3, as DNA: TGTGCCAGCAGTTTTTGGGCAGGCCACACTGAAGCTTTCTTT. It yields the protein CASSFWAGHTEAFF.